Below, 20 T cell receptor beta chains from the same sample are listed, as sequenced in a study of response to subunit inactivated influenza vaccine. TCRdb reprocessed the RT-PCR reads via MiXCR and lists one record per CDR3 protein. The data hold roughly 570,000 distinct CDR3 sequences, with over 10% observed a single time. The specimen comprised PBMCs from blood, sampled roughly 45 days after vaccination. The receptors come from a man aged 50-59 years who received an inactivated influenza vaccine.

Only a few counts were recorded for this clonotype. The gene calls are TRBV5-1 and TRBJ1-4; TRBD1 might be the D (5 bases). Germline values: CDR1 SGHRS, CDR2 YFSETQ. Trimming took 0 bases from V and 0 from J, leaving 9 bases between them. This CDR3 comprises 16 residues. The CDR3 DNA is TGCGCCAGCAGCTTGGTGACAGCCGCAACTAATGAAAAACTGTTTTTT. The encoded protein is CASSLVTAATNEKLFF.

The chain links TRBV27 to TRBJ2-3, with 8 bases lining up with TRBD2. J lost 3 bases, V lost 7 bases, and 12 bases had no gene match. The CDR3 contains 16 residues. Germline CDR1 and CDR2: MNHEY and SMNVEV (reference sequence). CDR3 sequence: CASTRSGGGKTDTQYF. The DNA for the CDR3 is TGTGCCAGCACTCGTTCGGGGGGGGGCAAGACAGATACGCAGTATTTT.

The rearrangement uses TRBV12-3 or TRBV12-4 and TRBJ2-3, with 10 bases identical to TRBD1. The V gene end was trimmed by 10 bases and the J gene end by 4 bases; junction bases not matched to a gene: 11. The CDR3 length is 15 residues. The CDR3 DNA reads TGTGCCACCCAACTCCGACAGGGGGCCGCAGATACGCAGTATTTT. Translation: CATQLRQGAADTQYF.

This clonotype appeared a few times. The V gene is TRBV11-2, the J gene TRBJ2-1; D is undetermined. Between the trimmed V and J ends, which lost 5 bases and 3 bases, there was a span of 14 bases. CDR1 and CDR2 (germline): SGHAT, FQNNGV. The CDR3 sequence is 15 residues long. CDR3 DNA sequence: TGTGCCAGCAGCCTACGACCCGACAACTACAATGAGCAGTTCTTC. Translating gives CASSLRPDNYNEQFF. The full variable domain, rest sourced from reference TRBV11-2 and TRBJ2-1, is EAGVAQSPRYKIIEKRQSVAFWCNPISGHATLYWYQQILGQGPKLLIQFQNNGVVDDSQLPKDRFSAERLKGVDSTLKIQPAKLEDSAVYLCASSLRPDNYNEQFFGPGTRLTVL.

This chain joins TRBV2 and TRBJ1-2; D ambiguous. Germline CDR1 reads SNHLY; CDR2 reads FYNNEI. The CDR3 contains 14 residues. Trimming removed 3 bases from V and 2 bases from J, with 10 bases in between. The CDR3 loop is CASSDSPENYGYTF. Written as DNA, the CDR3 is TGTGCCAGCAGTGATTCCCCTGAGAACTATGGCTACACCTTC. Complete variable domain (other parts from reference TRBV2 and TRBJ1-2): EPEVTQTPSHQVTQMGQEVILRCVPISNHLYFYWYRQILGQKVEFLVSFYNNEISEKSEIFDDQFSVERPDGSNFTLKIRSTKLEDSAMYFCASSDSPENYGYTFGSGTRLTVV.

The chain combines TRBV24-1 with TRBJ2-5; D remains unclear. CDR3 length: 14 amino acids. Germline lookup yields CDR1 KGHDR and CDR2 SFDVKD. Trimming took 4 bases from V and 2 from J, leaving 10 bases between them. The CDR3 sequence: CATSDPLGQETQYF. The CDR3 region has the DNA TGTGCCACCAGTGACCCCCTTGGACAAGAGACCCAGTACTTC.

The rearrangement joins TRBV7-2 to TRBJ2-5; D might be TRBD2 (6 bases). V dropped 2 bases and J dropped 5 bases, with 15 bases sitting between them. The CDR3 length is 15 residues. Germline CDR1 and CDR2: SGHTA and FQGNSA. CDR3 amino acids: CASSLTPGGTETQYF. CDR3 bases: TGTGCCAGCAGCTTAACCCCAGGAGGGACCGAGACCCAGTACTTC.

This clonotype has at least ten counts. The chain recombines TRBV12-3 or TRBV12-4 with TRBJ2-1; 11 nucleotides line up with TRBD2. The CDR3 contains 15 residues. With 5 bases clipped from V and 9 bases from J, the junction kept 9 bases outside the gene matches. Written as DNA, the CDR3 is TGTGCCAGCAGTCCTACTAGCGGGAGTTTCGGTGAGCAGTTCTTC. It yields the protein CASSPTSGSFGEQFF.

This clonotype was seen more than once but under ten times. CDR3 residues: CASSEAREGYEQYF. In DNA form, the CDR3 reads TGTGCCAGCAGCGAGGCGAGGGAAGGGTACGAGCAGTACTTC. The V call is TRBV9, the J call TRBJ2-7; a possible D gene is TRBD2 (5 bases). The germline V gene has CDR1 SGDLS and CDR2 YYNGEE. Trimming left V 3 bases short and J 4 bases short, with 14 bases between. The CDR3 has 14 amino acids.

This clonotype was recorded a few times. CDR3 nucleotide sequence: TGCAGTGCTAGGGACCCGGGACTTATGTCCTACGAGCAGTACTTC. It encodes CSARDPGLMSYEQYF. This chain connects TRBV20-1 to TRBJ2-7; maybe TRBD2 (6 bases). The CDR3 runs 15 residues. CDR1 is DFQATT and CDR2 is SNEGSKA in the germline V gene (reference sequence). Deletions cut 3 bases from V and 1 base from J, with 16 bases between.

In this sample, this clonotype turned up a few times. CDR3 DNA: TGCGCCAGCAGCAAGAGGGCTAGCGGGACATACGAGCAGTACTTC. Its protein is CASSKRASGTYEQYF. The chain recombines TRBV4-3 with TRBJ2-7; the match to TRBD2 covers 9 bases. This CDR3 contains 15 residues. V dropped 5 bases and J dropped 4; count of bases not matched to a gene: 9. CDR1 is LGHNA, CDR2 YSLEER, per germline.

This clonotype was observed a handful of times. The V call is TRBV7-9, the J call TRBJ1-1, with 7 nucleotides matching TRBD1. The trim removed 5 bases at V and 2 bases at J, leaving 5 bases unmatched. Germline V gene lookup returns CDR1 SEHNR and CDR2 FQNEAQ (reference sequence). The CDR3 has 14 residues. CDR3 protein: CASSPDRDNTEAFF. The CDR3 bases are TGTGCCAGCAGCCCCGACAGGGACAACACTGAAGCTTTCTTT.

In its sample, this clonotype was seen a few times. The J gene is TRBJ2-1, the V gene TRBV20-1, with TRBD2 identical over 12 bases. This CDR3 has 12 amino acids. V was pared by 2 bases and J by 15 bases, with 5 bases of the junction left unmatched. CDR1 and CDR2 from the germline V gene are DFQATT and SNEGSKA (reference sequence). CDR3 DNA sequence: TGCAGTGCTAGACTAGCGGGAGGGGAGGGGTTCTTC. Amino acids: CSARLAGGEGFF.

This clonotype was seen only a few times. The chain recombines TRBV6-2 or TRBV6-3 with TRBJ2-1; unclear D gene. The V gene's germline CDR1 is MNHEY and CDR2 SVGEGT. CDR3 length: 14 residues. V lost 2 bases to trimming and J lost 4 bases, with 9 bases between them. CDR3: CASSYVDHYNEQFF. In DNA form, the CDR3 reads TGTGCCAGCAGTTACGTGGATCATTACAATGAGCAGTTCTTC.

This clonotype was counted between two and nine times. The chain is built from TRBV18 and TRBJ1-1, with 7 bases identical to TRBD1. The germline V gene encodes CDR1 KGHSH and CDR2 LQKENI. V lost 4 bases to trimming and J lost 3 bases; unmatched junction nucleotides: 8. The CDR3 runs to 15 residues. CDR3 sequence (DNA): TGTGCCAGCTCACTGACCGTAGACAGGGACACTGAAGCTTTCTTT. Its protein is CASSLTVDRDTEAFF.

The gene calls are TRBV28 and TRBJ2-3, with 15 bases fitting TRBD2. Germline lookup yields CDR1 MDHEN and CDR2 SYDVKM. V was clipped by 5 bases and J by 0 bases; unmatched bases: 6. CDR3 length equals 18 residues. DNA of the CDR3: TGTGCCAGCAGTCCACGGACTAGCGGGGGGGCTAGCACAGATACGCAGTATTTT. It codes for CASSPRTSGGASTDTQYF.

This clonotype was counted between two and nine times. The genes are TRBV3-1 and TRBJ2-1; 8 bases agree with TRBD2. The ends lost 8 bases at V and 6 bases at J; junction bases unmatched: 6. The CDR3 covers 13 residues. Germline CDR1 is LGHDT and CDR2 is YNNKEL (reference sequence). The CDR3 coding sequence is TGTGCCAGCTTTGGGACTAGGGGCAATGAGCAGTTCTTC. Protein: CASFGTRGNEQFF.

This clonotype showed up just a few times. The V and J genes are TRBV5-1 and TRBJ1-1; D gene uncertain. The germline CDR1 and CDR2 sequences are SGHRS and YFSETQ. This CDR3 has 13 amino acids. V was trimmed by 4 bases and J by 1 base, leaving 8 bases between them. The CDR3 bases are TGCGCCAGCAGCAACCCACAGAACACTGAAGCTTTCTTT. Translated, it gives CASSNPQNTEAFF.

This clonotype was seen repeatedly, ten times or more. The chain employs TRBV7-2 and TRBJ2-3, with no clear D. CDR1 is SGHTA, CDR2 FQGNSA, per germline. With 3 bases removed from V and 5 bases from J, the gap between germline ends came to 12 bases. The CDR3 consists of 14 residues. The CDR3 DNA follows: TGTGCCAGCAGCTTTGGTCTCCCGAAAGATACGCAGTATTTT. Amino acids: CASSFGLPKDTQYF.

The rearrangement uses TRBV9 and TRBJ2-2; TRBD1 aligns across 9 bases. Germline loops: CDR1 SGDLS, CDR2 YYNGEE. With 4 bases clipped from V and 7 bases from J, the junction kept 8 bases outside the gene matches. The CDR3 contains 15 residues. CDR3 amino acids: CASSPTGGRGGELFF. CDR3 coding DNA: TGTGCCAGCAGCCCAACAGGGGGCCGGGGCGGGGAGCTGTTTTTT.